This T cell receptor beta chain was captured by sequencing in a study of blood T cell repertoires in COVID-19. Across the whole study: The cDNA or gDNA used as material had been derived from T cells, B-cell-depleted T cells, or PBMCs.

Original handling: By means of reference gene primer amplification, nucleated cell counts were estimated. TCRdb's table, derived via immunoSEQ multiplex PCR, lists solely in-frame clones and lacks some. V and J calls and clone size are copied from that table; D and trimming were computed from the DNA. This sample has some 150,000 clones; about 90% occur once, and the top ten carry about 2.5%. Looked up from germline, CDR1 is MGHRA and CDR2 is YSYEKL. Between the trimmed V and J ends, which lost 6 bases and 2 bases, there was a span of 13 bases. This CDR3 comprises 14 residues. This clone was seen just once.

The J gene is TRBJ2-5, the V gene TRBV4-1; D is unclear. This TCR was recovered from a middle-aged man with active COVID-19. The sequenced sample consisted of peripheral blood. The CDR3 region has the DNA TGCGCCAGCAGTTCAGTCGTGCGGCAAGAGACCCAGTACTTC. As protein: CASSSVVRQETQYF.